This T cell receptor (beta chain) was identified during a study of T-cell reconstitution after alpha-beta-depleted transplantation in children. Study-wide points: T-cell counts and diversity at one year following transplant were attributed mainly to newly produced T cells. Reported findings indicate that, about two months after transplant, alpha-beta T cells came from several hundred expanded clones, which were derived from non-depleted graft cells. There were some patients whose high TCRbeta diversity at day 60 came from surviving recipient T cells and thymic progenitors.

This CDR3 has 13 amino acids. CDR1 is SQVTM and CDR2 is ANQGSEA in the germline V gene. Trimming cost V 6 bases and J 3 bases, with 15 bases left between them. A remark on this clonotype: Antigen specificity is unknown.

The library targeted TCRbeta and was prepared with unique molecular identifiers. Using its own MiXCR run on the PCR reads, TCRdb lists one record per CDR3 protein. The sample holds approximately 430,000 distinct CDR3 sequences, roughly 16% seen once. This clonotype was sampled from a boy in the first two years of life who had a stem cell transplant for Wiskott-Aldrich syndrome, so the T cells may come from the graft donor. The V gene is TRBV29-1, the J gene TRBJ2-7; D is ambiguous. Sample: PBMCs, mostly from graft donor cells, taken 360 days after TCRalphabeta/CD19-depleted stem cell transplant. The CDR3: CSVRRAPLYEQYF. CDR3 DNA: TGCAGCGTCCGTCGAGCCCCCCTCTACGAGCAGTACTTC.